The next 5 T cell receptor beta chains were all read from a single sample in a study of blood T cell repertoires in COVID-19. Clones were read by immunoSEQ multiplex PCR, and TCRdb kept only the in-frame ones, dropping some. The data contain about 140,000 clones, around 89% of them singletons. Sequenced sample: peripheral blood. The receptors come from a human donor with COVID-19, enrolled during active disease. The donor label of this sample is uncertain.

Here the CDR3 reads CASSLPGRGTDTQYF. DNA for the CDR3: TGTGCCAGCAGCTTACCAGGGAGGGGGACAGATACGCAGTATTTT. The J gene is TRBJ2-3, the V gene TRBV7-9, with D possibly matching TRBD2 (7 bases). Germline V gene data show CDR1 as SEHNR and CDR2 as FQNEAQ (reference sequence). V was cut by 2 bases and J by 3 bases, with 12 bases left in between. This CDR3 has 15 residues.

The rearrangement joins TRBV7-9 to TRBJ2-7; tentatively, D is TRBD2 (5 bases). CDR1 is SEHNR, CDR2 FQNEAQ, per germline (reference sequence). The CDR3 has 12 amino acids. V was cut by 3 bases and J by 2 bases, with 5 bases left in between. Here the CDR3 DNA reads TGTGCCAGCAGCTTCGGGACCTACGAGCAGTACTTC. It yields the protein CASSFGTYEQYF. Drawing the rest from reference TRBV7-9 and TRBJ2-7, the complete variable domain is DTGVSQNPRHKITKRGQNVTFRCDPISEHNRLYWYRQTLGQGPEFLTYFQNEAQLEKSRLLSDRFSAERPKGSFSTLEIQRTEQGDSAMYLCASSFGTYEQYFGPGTRLTVT.

This chain links TRBV25-1 with TRBJ1-4; D may be TRBD1 (5 bases). CDR3 length equals 14 residues. The germline V gene has CDR1 MGHDK and CDR2 SYGVNS. V shed 6 bases and J shed 5 bases, with 13 bases lying between them. The CDR3 reads CASRSRDFNEKLFF. The CDR3, as DNA: TGTGCCAGCAGGAGCAGGGACTTCAATGAAAAACTGTTTTTT.

The chain combines TRBV15 with TRBJ1-3, with D tentatively TRBD1 (5 bases). This CDR3 has 16 amino acids. Germline lookup yields CDR1 LNHNV and CDR2 YYDKDF (reference sequence). Trimming left V 0 bases short and J 2 bases short, with 11 bases between. Written as DNA, the CDR3 is TGTGCCACCAGCAGAGACAGGGAAGGTACTGGAAACACCATATATTTT. Translating gives CATSRDREGTGNTIYF.

The rearrangement joins TRBV30 to TRBJ2-7; D gene ambiguous. CDR1 and CDR2 from the germline V gene are GTSNPN and SVGIG (reference sequence). V shed 3 bases and J shed 1 base, with 10 bases lying between them. This CDR3 has 13 amino acids. The CDR3 region is CAWSTTGSYEQYF. The CDR3 DNA reads TGTGCCTGGAGCACGACCGGGTCCTACGAGCAGTACTTC.